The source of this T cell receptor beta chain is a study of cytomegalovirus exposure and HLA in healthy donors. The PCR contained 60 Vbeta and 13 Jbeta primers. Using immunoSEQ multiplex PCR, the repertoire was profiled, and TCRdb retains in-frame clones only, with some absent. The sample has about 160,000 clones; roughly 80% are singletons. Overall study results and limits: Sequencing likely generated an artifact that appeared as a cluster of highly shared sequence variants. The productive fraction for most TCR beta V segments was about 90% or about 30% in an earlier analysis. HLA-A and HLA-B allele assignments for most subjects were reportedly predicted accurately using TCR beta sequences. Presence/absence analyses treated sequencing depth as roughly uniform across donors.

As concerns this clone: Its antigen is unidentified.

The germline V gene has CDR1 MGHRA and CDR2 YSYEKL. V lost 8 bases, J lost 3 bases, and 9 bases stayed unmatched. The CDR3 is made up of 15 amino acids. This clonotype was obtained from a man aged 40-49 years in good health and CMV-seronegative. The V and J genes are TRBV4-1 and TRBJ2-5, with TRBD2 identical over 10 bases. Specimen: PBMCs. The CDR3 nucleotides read TGCGCCAGCGGTCCAACCCTAGCGGGAGAAGAGACCCAGTACTTC. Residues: CASGPTLAGEETQYF.